This is a list of T cell receptor beta chains from one sample in a study of CD8+CD57+ T cells in acquired aplastic anemia. A single record per CDR3 protein comes from TCRdb applying MiXCR to the reads. The data hold 90,000 to 150,000 distinct CDR3 sequences, with about 50% observed a single time. Sequenced sample: sorted CD4+, CD8+, or CD8+CD57+ T cells (not recorded which) from PBMCs. The receptor source for this set is a human donor with aplastic anemia. Each CDR3 is given with its conserved first and last residue. Each record gives: V gene, J gene, D gene, clone size, CDR3 DNA, CDR3 protein. D genes are given only for firm matches. Where a row states a size, it is once, few, many or the class of an expanded clone; other rows omit it.

v_call: TRBV7-9
j_call: TRBJ1-5
d_call: NA
clone_size: many
cdr3_nt: TGTGCCAGCAGCCCCGTGGCGGTTAATCAGCCCCAGCATTTT
cdr3_aa: CASSPVAVNQPQHF

v_call: TRBV2
j_call: TRBJ2-1
d_call: TRBD2
clone_size: NA
cdr3_nt: TGTGCCAGCAGTGCCGGGACTAGGCCCAATGAGCAGTTCTTC
cdr3_aa: CASSAGTRPNEQFF

v_call: TRBV24-1
j_call: TRBJ2-5
d_call: NA
clone_size: NA
cdr3_nt: TGTGCCACCAGTGATTTAGAGGGGGAGACCCAGTACTTC
cdr3_aa: CATSDLEGETQYF

v_call: TRBV10-3
j_call: TRBJ2-7
d_call: TRBD2
clone_size: NA
cdr3_nt: TGTGCCATCAGTTACGCGGGACTAGAATACGCGCAGTACTTC
cdr3_aa: CAISYAGLEYAQYF

v_call: TRBV9
j_call: TRBJ1-2
d_call: NA
clone_size: many
cdr3_nt: TGTGCCAGCAGCGTAACAGGGAGCTATGGCTACACCTTC
cdr3_aa: CASSVTGSYGYTF

v_call: TRBV4-2
j_call: TRBJ2-7
d_call: TRBD2
clone_size: NA
cdr3_nt: TGTGCCAGCATAAAAGGGGAAACAAGACTAGCGGGAGACGAGCAGTACTTC
cdr3_aa: CASIKGETRLAGDEQYF

v_call: TRBV29-1
j_call: TRBJ1-3
d_call: NA
clone_size: NA
cdr3_nt: TGCAGCGTTGGGGGCAGGAGCTCTGGAAACACCATATATTTT
cdr3_aa: CSVGGRSSGNTIYF

v_call: TRBV29-1
j_call: TRBJ2-3
d_call: TRBD2
clone_size: NA
cdr3_nt: TGCAGCGTTGATGGGACTAGCGACACAGATACGCAGTATTTT
cdr3_aa: CSVDGTSDTDTQYF

v_call: TRBV11-3
j_call: TRBJ2-7
d_call: NA
clone_size: once
cdr3_nt: TGTGCCAGCAGCACGGAGGTGGACGGCGAGCAGTACTTC
cdr3_aa: CASSTEVDGEQYF

v_call: TRBV7-6
j_call: TRBJ2-7
d_call: NA
clone_size: once
cdr3_nt: TGTGCCAGCAGCTTAGAATTGGGAGAGCAGTACTTC
cdr3_aa: CASSLELGEQYF

v_call: TRBV7-9
j_call: TRBJ2-3
d_call: TRBD2
clone_size: many
cdr3_nt: TGTGCCAGCAGCTTAGGAGTCGGGACTAGGGATACGCAGTATTTT
cdr3_aa: CASSLGVGTRDTQYF

v_call: TRBV20-1
j_call: TRBJ2-1
d_call: TRBD2
clone_size: many
cdr3_nt: TGCAGTGCTAGAGGACTAGCGGGATCTTACAATGAGCAGTTCTTC
cdr3_aa: CSARGLAGSYNEQFF

v_call: TRBV9
j_call: TRBJ2-5
d_call: NA
clone_size: NA
cdr3_nt: TGTGCCAGCAGCGGATCGTCGTACCAAGAGACCCAGTACTTC
cdr3_aa: CASSGSSYQETQYF

v_call: TRBV10-3
j_call: TRBJ1-4
d_call: NA
clone_size: once
cdr3_nt: TGTGCCAGCAGTCATCTGCGGGGGGGCGAAAAACTGTTTTTT
cdr3_aa: CASSHLRGGEKLFF

v_call: TRBV19
j_call: TRBJ2-2
d_call: NA
clone_size: NA
cdr3_nt: TGTGCCACCCAACTTAGATGGGACACCGGGGAGCTGTTTTTT
cdr3_aa: CATQLRWDTGELFF

v_call: TRBV7-2
j_call: TRBJ2-3
d_call: TRBD2
clone_size: NA
cdr3_nt: TGTGCCAGCAGCTTAGGGCTAGCGGGGGGGCCCCCAGATACGCAGTATTTT
cdr3_aa: CASSLGLAGGPPDTQYF

v_call: TRBV7-8
j_call: TRBJ2-1
d_call: NA
clone_size: NA
cdr3_nt: TGTGCCAGCAGCTTTTCGACTGGCGTAAATTTCTTC
cdr3_aa: CASSFSTGVNFF

v_call: TRBV10-3
j_call: TRBJ2-2
d_call: NA
clone_size: NA
cdr3_nt: TGTGCCACCCACTCTGGACATATGAACACCGGGGAGCTGTTTTTT
cdr3_aa: CATHSGHMNTGELFF

v_call: TRBV7-7
j_call: TRBJ2-7
d_call: TRBD2
clone_size: few
cdr3_nt: TGTGCTAGAGATCCGCTAGCGGGAGAGGCGGTCGAGCAGTACTTC
cdr3_aa: CARDPLAGEAVEQYF

v_call: TRBV7-2
j_call: TRBJ2-5
d_call: NA
clone_size: many
cdr3_nt: TGTGCCAGCAGCTTAGAGTGGGGGTCGGAGACCCAGTACTTC
cdr3_aa: CASSLEWGSETQYF

v_call: TRBV7-2
j_call: TRBJ2-7
d_call: TRBD2
clone_size: many
cdr3_nt: TGTGCCAGCAGCTTAGCCGGGACTAGCGGACTGGTCGGCTCCTACGAGCAGTACTTC
cdr3_aa: CASSLAGTSGLVGSYEQYF

v_call: TRBV27
j_call: TRBJ2-3
d_call: NA
clone_size: NA
cdr3_nt: TGTGCCAGCAGTTTGGGGCCGGGGGCGGCATTAGGGGATACGCAGTATTTT
cdr3_aa: CASSLGPGAALGDTQYF

v_call: TRBV5-4
j_call: TRBJ1-2
d_call: NA
clone_size: many
cdr3_nt: TGTGCCAGCAGCTTGGGGCAGGGACTTAACTATGGCTACACCTTC
cdr3_aa: CASSLGQGLNYGYTF

v_call: TRBV19
j_call: TRBJ2-5
d_call: TRBD2
clone_size: NA
cdr3_nt: TGTGCCAGCAGCGCGCCGGGACTAGCGAGAGAGACCCAGTACTTC
cdr3_aa: CASSAPGLARETQYF

v_call: TRBV5-6
j_call: TRBJ2-5
d_call: TRBD2
clone_size: NA
cdr3_nt: TGTGCCAGCAGCGGGTGGCTAGCGGGGGAGGGCCAAGAGACCCAGTACTTC
cdr3_aa: CASSGWLAGEGQETQYF

v_call: TRBV7-6
j_call: TRBJ2-5
d_call: NA
clone_size: NA
cdr3_nt: TGTGCCAGCAGCAACGTTCTTCAAGAGACCCAGTACTTC
cdr3_aa: CASSNVLQETQYF

v_call: TRBV25-1
j_call: TRBJ2-2
d_call: NA
clone_size: NA
cdr3_nt: TGTGCCAGCAGTGAATTCGGGAACACCGGGGAGCTGTTTTTT
cdr3_aa: CASSEFGNTGELFF

v_call: TRBV15
j_call: TRBJ2-7
d_call: NA
clone_size: NA
cdr3_nt: TGTGCCACCAGCAGAGATCGAGGGCCCTACGAGCAGTACTTC
cdr3_aa: CATSRDRGPYEQYF

v_call: TRBV10-3
j_call: TRBJ2-2
d_call: NA
clone_size: NA
cdr3_nt: TGTGCCATCAGTGTGAACCGGGACTTCCAAACCGGGGAGCTGTTTTTT
cdr3_aa: CAISVNRDFQTGELFF

v_call: TRBV25-1
j_call: TRBJ2-3
d_call: TRBD1
clone_size: NA
cdr3_nt: TGTGCCAGCAGCAGCGACTGGACAGGCTCTAGCACAGATACGCAGTATTTT
cdr3_aa: CASSSDWTGSSTDTQYF

v_call: TRBV24-1
j_call: TRBJ1-4
d_call: TRBD1
clone_size: NA
cdr3_nt: TGTGCCACCAGTGACAGGACAGGGAATAATAATGAAAAACTGTTTTTT
cdr3_aa: CATSDRTGNNNEKLFF

v_call: TRBV6-1
j_call: TRBJ1-2
d_call: TRBD1
clone_size: NA
cdr3_nt: TGTGCCAGCAGTGAACCTGGACAGGGTGGTTATGGCTACACCTTC
cdr3_aa: CASSEPGQGGYGYTF

v_call: TRBV13
j_call: TRBJ2-7
d_call: NA
clone_size: NA
cdr3_nt: TGTGCCAGCAGCCCCCCCCGGGGCTACGAGCAGTACTTC
cdr3_aa: CASSPPRGYEQYF

v_call: TRBV15
j_call: TRBJ1-6
d_call: NA
clone_size: few
cdr3_nt: TGTGCCACCAGCAGAGTAGGGGAGGGGTCTTCACCCCTCCACTTT
cdr3_aa: CATSRVGEGSSPLHF

v_call: TRBV9
j_call: TRBJ2-5
d_call: NA
clone_size: many
cdr3_nt: TGTGCCAGCGGCCAGGAGACCCAGTACTTC
cdr3_aa: CASGQETQYF

v_call: TRBV11-1
j_call: TRBJ2-1
d_call: TRBD2
clone_size: NA
cdr3_nt: TGTGCCAGCACCGGGACTAGGGATTACAATGAGCAGTTCTTC
cdr3_aa: CASTGTRDYNEQFF

v_call: TRBV20-1
j_call: TRBJ1-1
d_call: NA
clone_size: NA
cdr3_nt: TGCAGTGCTACACAGACTTTCGAAGCTTTCTTT
cdr3_aa: CSATQTFEAFF

v_call: TRBV7-3
j_call: TRBJ2-2
d_call: NA
clone_size: NA
cdr3_nt: TGTGCCAGCAGCTTCTCTTGGGGGGACTTTTCGAACACCGGGGAGCTGTTTTTT
cdr3_aa: CASSFSWGDFSNTGELFF

v_call: TRBV9
j_call: TRBJ1-1
d_call: NA
clone_size: many
cdr3_nt: TGTGCCAGCAGCCTGGGGGAGAACACTGAAGCTTTCTTT
cdr3_aa: CASSLGENTEAFF

v_call: TRBV5-1
j_call: TRBJ1-6
d_call: TRBD1
clone_size: NA
cdr3_nt: TGCGCCAGCAGCTTGGCCGGCGGGACAGCCGTTTACTTT
cdr3_aa: CASSLAGGTAVYF